Below, 13 T cell receptor beta chains from the same sample are listed, as sequenced in a study of cytomegalovirus exposure and HLA in healthy donors. With 60 Vbeta and 13 Jbeta primers, the PCR was carried out. Data came from immunoSEQ multiplex PCR; TCRdb stores just in-frame clones and leaves some out. This sample has approximately 240,000 clones, with around 88% found just once. Source material: PBMCs. These receptors all come from a woman under 30 in good health and CMV-seronegative.

This chain links TRBV2 with TRBJ1-1; TRBD1 matches at 7 bases. Trimming removed 8 bases from V and 1 base from J; junction bases left unmatched: 16. Germline V CDR1 and CDR2: SNHLY, FYNNEI. This CDR3 region has 17 residues. CDR3 sequence reads: CASAGSAGTAWNTEAFF. CDR3 coding DNA: TGTGCCAGCGCAGGGTCTGCTGGGACAGCGTGGAACACTGAAGCTTTCTTT.

This clone turned up a few times. The chain combines TRBV19 with TRBJ1-2; D is possibly TRBD1 (6 bases). The CDR3 has 16 residues. The germline V gene encodes CDR1 LNHDA and CDR2 SQIVND (reference sequence). V gave up 7 bases and J gave up 8 bases, with 26 bases separating them. CDR3 sequence: CASTPRGAGRPSGYTF. The DNA for the CDR3 is TGTGCCAGTACCCCACGGGGGGCAGGGCGGCCTTCGGGCTACACCTTC.

The chain combines TRBV14 with TRBJ2-4, with TRBD1 matching 10 bases. This CDR3 has 13 amino acids. Looked up from germline, CDR1 is SGHDN and CDR2 is FVKESK. With V trimmed by 5 bases and J by 7 bases, 2 bases remained unmatched. The CDR3 sequence: CASSTDRGNIQYF. CDR3 DNA sequence: TGTGCCAGCAGCACGGACAGGGGGAACATTCAGTACTTC.

This CDR3 reads CASSDGTSADTQYF. CDR3 nucleotides: TGTGCCAGCAGTGACGGGACTAGCGCAGATACGCAGTATTTT. V is TRBV6-4 and J is TRBJ2-3; 10 positions match TRBD2. The germline CDR1 and CDR2 sequences are MRHNA and SNTAGT. V shed 2 bases and J 4 bases; nucleotides not matched to a gene: 0. This CDR3 has 14 residues.

With respect to this clone: A read error is likely, as this CDR3 ends without the conserved phenylalanine or tryptophan. The DNA is left out, because the CDR3 cannot be placed on it with certainty; the CDR3 is given as TCRdb lists it. The chain uses TRBV6-5 and TRBJ1-2; the table assigns TRBD1, which was not confirmed against the DNA. The CDR3 contains 10 residues when both ends are counted. The V gene's germline CDR1 is MNHEY and CDR2 SVGAGI. This CDR3 reads CASSLLGQGG.

CDR3 bases: TGCAGCGTCCGGGACAGGGGGAAGAGCAATCAGCCCCAGCATTTT. It yields the protein CSVRDRGKSNQPQHF. This chain joins TRBV29-1 and TRBJ1-5; 11 positions agree with TRBD1. The CDR3 totals 15 residues. The germline V gene encodes CDR1 SQVTM and CDR2 ANQGSEA. The trim removed 6 bases at V and 1 base at J, leaving 5 bases unmatched.

The rearrangement links TRBV6-1 to TRBJ2-2, with TRBD1 matching 7 bases. The CDR3 runs to 14 residues. CDR1 and CDR2 (germline): MNHNS, SASEGT. V was clipped by 5 bases and J by 3 bases; unmatched bases: 3. The CDR3 spells CASSLDRYTGELFF. DNA of the CDR3: TGTGCCAGCAGTCTGGACAGGTACACCGGGGAGCTGTTTTTT.

This chain links TRBV27 with TRBJ2-1, with D perhaps matching TRBD2 (5 bases). This CDR3 is 15 amino acids long. Germline CDR1 is MNHEY and CDR2 is SMNVEV (reference sequence). The ends were cut back, 5 bases at V and 3 bases at J, with 14 bases in the middle. Here the CDR3 DNA reads TGTGCCAGCAGTCTGACCCCGACTAACTACAATGAGCAGTTCTTC. It specifies CASSLTPTNYNEQFF.

V is TRBV6-4 and J is TRBJ2-1; TRBD2 matches at 7 bases. After removal of 10 bases from V and 2 bases from J, the junction contained 5 bases not matched to a gene. Looked up from germline, CDR1 is MRHNA and CDR2 is SNTAGT. The CDR3 loop spans 13 amino acids. CDR3 coding DNA: TGTGCCACTAGGGGAGGGACCTACAATGAGCAGTTCTTC. The encoded protein is CATRGGTYNEQFF.

The sample holds one count of this clone. The genes are TRBV13 and TRBJ2-7; 8 nucleotides match TRBD1. V was pared by 5 bases and J by 3 bases, with 6 bases of the junction left unmatched. In germline, CDR1 is PRHDT, CDR2 FYEKMQ (reference sequence). This CDR3 is built from 14 residues. The CDR3, as DNA: TGTGCCAGCAGCACCGGACAGGGAATCTACGAGCAGTACTTC. Its protein is CASSTGQGIYEQYF.

V is TRBV25-1 and J is TRBJ2-1; TRBD1 aligns across 8 bases. The CDR3 runs 14 residues. V dropped 8 bases and J dropped 6; count of bases not matched to a gene: 9. Germline values: CDR1 MGHDK, CDR2 SYGVNS. The CDR3 region has the DNA TGTGCCAGCCGCCCTGGAGGGACAGGCAATGAGCAGTTCTTC. This codes for CASRPGGTGNEQFF.

This sequence joins TRBV7-2 and TRBJ1-1; D not certain. This CDR3 contains 16 residues. The V end was cut by 1 base, the J end by 0 bases, with 12 bases between. In germline, CDR1 is SGHTA, CDR2 FQGNSA. CDR3 sequence: CASSLDHQVLNTEAFF. CDR3 sequence (DNA): TGTGCCAGCAGCTTAGATCACCAGGTACTGAACACTGAAGCTTTCTTT.

This clone was counted a single time. This sequence joins TRBV6-1 and TRBJ2-5, with D tentatively TRBD2 (6 bases). The CDR3 contains 14 residues. V lost 4 bases to trimming and J lost 5 bases, with 14 bases between them. Germline V gives CDR1 MNHNS, CDR2 SASEGT. The CDR3 coding sequence is TGTGCCAGCAGTGCCCTCGGGGGATACGAGACCCAGTACTTC. Its translation is CASSALGGYETQYF.